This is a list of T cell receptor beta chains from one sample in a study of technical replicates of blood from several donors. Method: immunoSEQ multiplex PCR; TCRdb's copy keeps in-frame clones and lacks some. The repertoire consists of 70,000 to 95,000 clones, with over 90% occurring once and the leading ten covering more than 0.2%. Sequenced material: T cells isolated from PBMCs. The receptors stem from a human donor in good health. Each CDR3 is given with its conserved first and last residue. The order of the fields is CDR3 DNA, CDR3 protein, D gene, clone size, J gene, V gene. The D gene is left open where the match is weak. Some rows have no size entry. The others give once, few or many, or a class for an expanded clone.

CDR3 DNA: TGTGCCAGCAGACTACACACCTCCAGGGCCACGATGTACGAGCAGTACTTC
CDR3 protein: CASRLHTSRATMYEQYF
D gene: NA
clone size: NA
J gene: TRBJ2-7
V gene: TRBV27

CDR3 DNA: TGTGCCAGCTCACCTTGGGACAGGGCCACCGGGGAGCTGTTTTTT
CDR3 protein: CASSPWDRATGELFF
D gene: TRBD1
clone size: NA
J gene: TRBJ2-2
V gene: TRBV18

CDR3 DNA: TGTGCCACCAGCAGACGAGGGGGGGGCACTGAAGCTTTCTTT
CDR3 protein: CATSRRGGGTEAFF
D gene: NA
clone size: NA
J gene: TRBJ1-1
V gene: TRBV15

CDR3 DNA: TGTGCCAGTATCCCAGGGACTAGCGGGTACAGTGAGCAGTTCTTC
CDR3 protein: CASIPGTSGYSEQFF
D gene: TRBD2
clone size: once
J gene: TRBJ2-1
V gene: TRBV19

CDR3 DNA: TGTGCCTGGAGTTTAGGTACAGGATCACAGGGGGTTAGGTCACCCCTCCACTTT
CDR3 protein: CAWSLGTGSQGVRSPLHF
D gene: TRBD1
clone size: NA
J gene: TRBJ1-6
V gene: TRBV30

CDR3 DNA: TGCGCCAGCAGCCAGAAAACGGCTAGCGCCCTCTACGAGCAGTACTTC
CDR3 protein: CASSQKTASALYEQYF
D gene: NA
clone size: NA
J gene: TRBJ2-7
V gene: TRBV4-1

CDR3 DNA: TGTGCCAGCAGCGATACAGGGGGGTATGGCTACACCTTC
CDR3 protein: CASSDTGGYGYTF
D gene: TRBD1
clone size: few
J gene: TRBJ1-2
V gene: TRBV5-4

CDR3 DNA: TGTGCCAGCAGCTCCCAGGGTACGCCCCAGCATTTT
CDR3 protein: CASSSQGTPQHF
D gene: NA
clone size: NA
J gene: TRBJ1-5
V gene: TRBV5-4

CDR3 DNA: TGCGCCAGCAGCTCACCAACAGGGGCAACTAATGAAAAACTGTTTTTT
CDR3 protein: CASSSPTGATNEKLFF
D gene: TRBD1
clone size: NA
J gene: TRBJ1-4
V gene: TRBV5-1

CDR3 DNA: TGCGCCAGCCTTCAGGGTGAAGGCACTGAAGCTTTCTTT
CDR3 protein: CASLQGEGTEAFF
D gene: NA
clone size: NA
J gene: TRBJ1-1
V gene: TRBV10-2

CDR3 DNA: TGTGCCTGGAGTTTCAACCAAGAGACCCAGTACTTC
CDR3 protein: CAWSFNQETQYF
D gene: NA
clone size: NA
J gene: TRBJ2-5
V gene: TRBV30

CDR3 DNA: TGTGCCAGCAGTATCCTCCCCGGCCGGGGGGTGAGTTCCTACGAGCAGTACTTC
CDR3 protein: CASSILPGRGVSSYEQYF
D gene: TRBD2
clone size: once
J gene: TRBJ2-7
V gene: TRBV27

CDR3 DNA: TGTGCTAGCAGCTGGGGCAGGGGAGGGGAGACCCAGTACTTC
CDR3 protein: CASSWGRGGETQYF
D gene: NA
clone size: NA
J gene: TRBJ2-5
V gene: TRBV7-7

CDR3 DNA: TGCGCCAGTCGAGTACTAGCGGGGGGCCGAGAGACCCAGTACTTC
CDR3 protein: CASRVLAGGRETQYF
D gene: TRBD2
clone size: NA
J gene: TRBJ2-5
V gene: TRBV5-1

CDR3 DNA: TGTGCCAGCAGCTTACACGGGGACACCAATCAGCCCCAGCATTTT
CDR3 protein: CASSLHGDTNQPQHF
D gene: NA
clone size: NA
J gene: TRBJ1-5
V gene: TRBV7-9

CDR3 DNA: TGCGCCAGCAGCCTCGTTTCTAGCGGGGGTGAGACCCAGTACTTC
CDR3 protein: CASSLVSSGGETQYF
D gene: TRBD2
clone size: NA
J gene: TRBJ2-5
V gene: TRBV4-1

CDR3 DNA: TGTGCCAGTATCCTCGGGACAGGGAACACCGGGGAGCTGTTTTTT
CDR3 protein: CASILGTGNTGELFF
D gene: TRBD1
clone size: NA
J gene: TRBJ2-2
V gene: TRBV19

CDR3 DNA: TGTGCCAGCAGTAACCGGGACAGGGGTTTCTACGAGCAGTACTTC
CDR3 protein: CASSNRDRGFYEQYF
D gene: TRBD1
clone size: NA
J gene: TRBJ2-7
V gene: TRBV11-3

CDR3 DNA: TGTGCCAGCAGCTTGCGGGGCCGAGAAACCGGGGAGCTGTTTTTT
CDR3 protein: CASSLRGRETGELFF
D gene: NA
clone size: NA
J gene: TRBJ2-2
V gene: TRBV7-9

CDR3 DNA: TGTGCCAGCAGGATCATTTCGGGACTAGCGGGGGTTGAGCAGTTCTTC
CDR3 protein: CASRIISGLAGVEQFF
D gene: TRBD2
clone size: NA
J gene: TRBJ2-1
V gene: TRBV27

CDR3 DNA: TGTGCCAGCAGCGGAACGGGACTCTACAATGAGCAGTTCTTC
CDR3 protein: CASSGTGLYNEQFF
D gene: NA
clone size: NA
J gene: TRBJ2-1
V gene: TRBV27

CDR3 DNA: TGTGCCAGCAGCATCCGGGACAGTCCCTACGAGCAGTACTTC
CDR3 protein: CASSIRDSPYEQYF
D gene: TRBD1
clone size: NA
J gene: TRBJ2-7
V gene: TRBV11-3

CDR3 DNA: TGTGCCAGCAGCTTCACAGGGGTCTCTAACTATGGCTACACCTTC
CDR3 protein: CASSFTGVSNYGYTF
D gene: TRBD1
clone size: NA
J gene: TRBJ1-2
V gene: TRBV11-1

CDR3 DNA: TGCGCCAGCAGCCAAGGACAGGGGGGTTTGGCAACTGAAGCTTTCTTT
CDR3 protein: CASSQGQGGLATEAFF
D gene: TRBD1
clone size: NA
J gene: TRBJ1-1
V gene: TRBV5-1

CDR3 DNA: TGTGCCAGCAGCTCAGACAGGGTCTCCTCTGGAAACACCATATATTTT
CDR3 protein: CASSSDRVSSGNTIYF
D gene: TRBD1
clone size: NA
J gene: TRBJ1-3
V gene: TRBV28

CDR3 DNA: TGTGCCAGTAGTAACTTACCCGGGAATTCCTACGAGCAGTACTTC
CDR3 protein: CASSNLPGNSYEQYF
D gene: NA
clone size: NA
J gene: TRBJ2-7
V gene: TRBV19

CDR3 DNA: TGTGCCAGCAGTCGAGGGGGCTCCTACGAGCAGTACTTC
CDR3 protein: CASSRGGSYEQYF
D gene: NA
clone size: NA
J gene: TRBJ2-7
V gene: TRBV28

CDR3 DNA: TGTGCCAGCAGTGAAGGAAGCGGACCCTACGAGCAGTACTTC
CDR3 protein: CASSEGSGPYEQYF
D gene: NA
clone size: NA
J gene: TRBJ2-7
V gene: TRBV25-1

CDR3 DNA: TGCGCCAGCAGCCAGACGACAGGGGCCTACGAGCAGTACTTC
CDR3 protein: CASSQTTGAYEQYF
D gene: TRBD1
clone size: NA
J gene: TRBJ2-7
V gene: TRBV4-1

CDR3 DNA: TGTGCCAGTAGTATTACCGGGACAGGGCACGAAAAACTGTTTTTT
CDR3 protein: CASSITGTGHEKLFF
D gene: TRBD1
clone size: NA
J gene: TRBJ1-4
V gene: TRBV19

CDR3 DNA: TGCAGTGTTTCGGGGAACACTGAAGCTTTCTTT
CDR3 protein: CSVSGNTEAFF
D gene: NA
clone size: NA
J gene: TRBJ1-1
V gene: TRBV20-1

CDR3 DNA: TGTGCCAGCAGCCTTGACACCGGGGAGCTGTTTTTT
CDR3 protein: CASSLDTGELFF
D gene: NA
clone size: NA
J gene: TRBJ2-2
V gene: TRBV9

CDR3 DNA: TGTGCCTGGAGTTACGACAGATCCTACGAGCAGTACTTC
CDR3 protein: CAWSYDRSYEQYF
D gene: NA
clone size: NA
J gene: TRBJ2-7
V gene: TRBV30

CDR3 DNA: TGTGCCAGCAGCCAGGGGGTCGGCGGCCAAGAGACCCAGTACTTC
CDR3 protein: CASSQGVGGQETQYF
D gene: TRBD1
clone size: once
J gene: TRBJ2-5
V gene: TRBV7-8

CDR3 DNA: TGCGCCAGCAGCCATCAACCCCTAGCGGGAGATCAAAATGAGCAGTTCTTC
CDR3 protein: CASSHQPLAGDQNEQFF
D gene: TRBD2
clone size: NA
J gene: TRBJ2-1
V gene: TRBV4-1

CDR3 DNA: TGTGCCAGCAGCAAATCTGCCAGGGGTAGGGACGAGCAGTACTTC
CDR3 protein: CASSKSARGRDEQYF
D gene: NA
clone size: NA
J gene: TRBJ2-7
V gene: TRBV21-1

CDR3 DNA: TGTGCCAGCAGTTCGACAGGAGTGAACACTGAAGCTTTCTTT
CDR3 protein: CASSSTGVNTEAFF
D gene: NA
clone size: NA
J gene: TRBJ1-1
V gene: TRBV27

CDR3 DNA: TGTGCCAGCAGTGACGGGACTAGCGGCACAGATACGCAGTATTTT
CDR3 protein: CASSDGTSGTDTQYF
D gene: TRBD2
clone size: NA
J gene: TRBJ2-3
V gene: TRBV6-4

CDR3 DNA: TGTGCCAGCAGCCAGACAGGGGTCACAGATACGCAGTATTTT
CDR3 protein: CASSQTGVTDTQYF
D gene: TRBD1
clone size: NA
J gene: TRBJ2-3
V gene: TRBV7-9

CDR3 DNA: TGTGCCAGCAGACTGGCGGTTGGGTCCTACGAGCAGTACTTC
CDR3 protein: CASRLAVGSYEQYF
D gene: NA
clone size: NA
J gene: TRBJ2-7
V gene: TRBV11-1

CDR3 DNA: TGCGCCAGCAGCCAGGCTTCGGGGAGCGGTAGCTCCTACAATGAGCAGTTCTTC
CDR3 protein: CASSQASGSGSSYNEQFF
D gene: NA
clone size: NA
J gene: TRBJ2-1
V gene: TRBV4-1

CDR3 DNA: TGTGCCAGCAGCTTAGGACAGGGCAGCTCCTACGAGCAGTACTTC
CDR3 protein: CASSLGQGSSYEQYF
D gene: TRBD1
clone size: once
J gene: TRBJ2-7
V gene: TRBV7-6

CDR3 DNA: TGTGCCAGCAGCTTGTCTGTCGGGAGGGCCGGGGATACGCAGTATTTT
CDR3 protein: CASSLSVGRAGDTQYF
D gene: TRBD2
clone size: NA
J gene: TRBJ2-3
V gene: TRBV5-4

CDR3 DNA: TGTGCCTGGAGTCCCTATAACTTCAATCAGCCCCAGCATTTT
CDR3 protein: CAWSPYNFNQPQHF
D gene: NA
clone size: once
J gene: TRBJ1-5
V gene: TRBV30

CDR3 DNA: TGCGCCAGCAGCTTCGACAGTTACACAGATACGCAGTATTTT
CDR3 protein: CASSFDSYTDTQYF
D gene: NA
clone size: NA
J gene: TRBJ2-3
V gene: TRBV5-1

CDR3 DNA: TGTGCCAGCTCCTTGGACAGGGGGCGGACTGAAGCTTTCTTT
CDR3 protein: CASSLDRGRTEAFF
D gene: TRBD1
clone size: NA
J gene: TRBJ1-1
V gene: TRBV18

CDR3 DNA: TGTGCCAGCAGTTACAACAGGGAATACGAGCAGTACTTC
CDR3 protein: CASSYNREYEQYF
D gene: NA
clone size: NA
J gene: TRBJ2-7
V gene: TRBV28

CDR3 DNA: TGTGCCAGCAGCAAAGACAGGGACTTTTGGGAGCAGTACTTC
CDR3 protein: CASSKDRDFWEQYF
D gene: NA
clone size: NA
J gene: TRBJ2-7
V gene: TRBV5-4

CDR3 DNA: TGTGCCAGCAGTTTCCAGAACGGGAGGGACCCAGACACCTTC
CDR3 protein: CASSFQNGRDPDTF
D gene: NA
clone size: NA
J gene: TRBJ1-2
V gene: TRBV28

CDR3 DNA: TGCGCCAGCAGCCAAGGGGCGGGGACAGATACGCAGTATTTT
CDR3 protein: CASSQGAGTDTQYF
D gene: NA
clone size: NA
J gene: TRBJ2-3
V gene: TRBV4-1

CDR3 DNA: TGTGCCAGCAGCTTAGCGGACCTAGCGAGTTACACAGATACGCAGTATTTT
CDR3 protein: CASSLADLASYTDTQYF
D gene: NA
clone size: once
J gene: TRBJ2-3
V gene: TRBV7-8

CDR3 DNA: TGTGCCAGCAGCCAAGAGTTCGCGGGATTTTATGGCTACACCTTC
CDR3 protein: CASSQEFAGFYGYTF
D gene: NA
clone size: NA
J gene: TRBJ1-2
V gene: TRBV14

CDR3 DNA: TGTGCCAGCAGTTTAGCCCGACAGGGAATGGGTGAAAAACTGTTTTTT
CDR3 protein: CASSLARQGMGEKLFF
D gene: TRBD1
clone size: NA
J gene: TRBJ1-4
V gene: TRBV27

CDR3 DNA: TGTGCCAGCAGCTCGACAGGGGCGGCCTACGAGCAGTACTTC
CDR3 protein: CASSSTGAAYEQYF
D gene: TRBD1
clone size: NA
J gene: TRBJ2-7
V gene: TRBV11-2

CDR3 DNA: TGCGCCAGCAGCCAAGTGACAGGGACTAGCGAGCAGTACTTC
CDR3 protein: CASSQVTGTSEQYF
D gene: NA
clone size: NA
J gene: TRBJ2-7
V gene: TRBV4-1

CDR3 DNA: TGCGCCAGCAGCCGGACGATCCTAGCGGGAGGGATCAATGAGCAGTTCTTC
CDR3 protein: CASSRTILAGGINEQFF
D gene: TRBD2
clone size: NA
J gene: TRBJ2-1
V gene: TRBV4-1

CDR3 DNA: TGCGCCAGCAGCTCGACATTGGAAGGCTATGGCTACACCTTC
CDR3 protein: CASSSTLEGYGYTF
D gene: NA
clone size: NA
J gene: TRBJ1-2
V gene: TRBV5-1